This TCR beta chain was captured by sequencing in a study of metastatic and nonmetastatic thyroid tumors. All patients were treatment-naive before thyroid surgery. With MiXCR, TCRdb called clones anew from the PCR reads. The table lists 30,000 to 40,000 clones, around a sixth of them singletons, with roughly 7% in the top ten. This clone came up many times. Looked up from germline, CDR1 is SGHTA and CDR2 is FQGNSA. Unmatched junction bases numbered 8, after V lost 5 bases and J lost 5 bases. CDR3 length: 14 residues. Material: blood. The V gene is TRBV7-2, the J gene TRBJ2-7; 8 bases are shared with TRBD2. This clonotype was sampled from a female donor with papillary thyroid cancer or a benign thyroid nodule (not recorded which). Some clones in this sample may be carry-over from other donors' samples. The CDR3 is CASSVIAGRNEQYF. For the CDR3, the DNA is TGTGCCAGCAGCGTCATAGCGGGACGGAACGAGCAGTACTTC. Together with reference TRBV7-2 and TRBJ2-7, the CDR3 gives the full variable domain: GAGVSQSPSNKVTEKGKDVELRCDPISGHTALYWYRQSLGQGLEFLIYFQGNSAPDKSGLPSDRFSAERTGGSVSTLTIQRTQQEDSAVYLCASSVIAGRNEQYFGPGTRLTVT.